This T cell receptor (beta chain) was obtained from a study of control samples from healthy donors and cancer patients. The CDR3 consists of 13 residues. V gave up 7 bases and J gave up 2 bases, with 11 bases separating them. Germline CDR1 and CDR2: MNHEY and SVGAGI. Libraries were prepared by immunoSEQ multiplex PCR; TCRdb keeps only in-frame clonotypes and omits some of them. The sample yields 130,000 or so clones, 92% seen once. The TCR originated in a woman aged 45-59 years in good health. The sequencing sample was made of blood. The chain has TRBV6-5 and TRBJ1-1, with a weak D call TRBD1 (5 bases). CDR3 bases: TGTGCCAGCAAAATGGGACGCAACACTGAAGCTTTCTTT. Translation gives CASKMGRNTEAFF.